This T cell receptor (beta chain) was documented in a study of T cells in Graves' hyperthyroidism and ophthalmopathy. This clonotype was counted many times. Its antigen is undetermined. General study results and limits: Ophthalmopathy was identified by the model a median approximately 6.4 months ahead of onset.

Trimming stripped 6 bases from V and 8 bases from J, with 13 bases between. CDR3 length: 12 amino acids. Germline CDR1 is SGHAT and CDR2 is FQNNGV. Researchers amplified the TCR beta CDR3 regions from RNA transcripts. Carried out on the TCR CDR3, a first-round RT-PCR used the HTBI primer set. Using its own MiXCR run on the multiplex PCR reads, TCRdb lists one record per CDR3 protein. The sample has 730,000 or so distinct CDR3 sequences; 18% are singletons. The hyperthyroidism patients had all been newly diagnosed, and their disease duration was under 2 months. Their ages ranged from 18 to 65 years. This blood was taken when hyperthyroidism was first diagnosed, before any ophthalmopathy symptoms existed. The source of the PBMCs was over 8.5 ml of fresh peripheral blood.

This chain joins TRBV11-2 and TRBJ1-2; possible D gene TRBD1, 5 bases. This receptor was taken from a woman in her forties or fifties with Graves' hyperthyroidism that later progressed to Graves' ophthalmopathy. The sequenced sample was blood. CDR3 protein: CASRGPGRGYTF. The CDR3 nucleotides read TGTGCCAGCAGGGGGCCGGGCCGAGGCTACACCTTC.